A selection of T cell receptor beta chains follows, all from one sample in a study of identifying expanded T cells in peripheral blood. TCRdb keeps only in-frame clones here, not all; method: immunoSEQ multiplex PCR. The data hold more than 75,000 clones, with about nine tenths observed a single time. What was sequenced was blood. The origin of the receptors is a person between 18 and 70 years old in good health. CDR3s include the opening cysteine and the closing phenylalanine or tryptophan. D genes are given only for firm matches. Clone size is shown for a subset of rows, as once, few, many or a class of expanded clone.

clone_size d_call j_call cdr3_length v_call cdr3_aa cdr3_nt
- - TRBJ2-7 14 TRBV2 CASIATASTYEQYF TGTGCCAGCATAGCGACAGCCTCCACCTACGAGCAGTACTTC
once TRBD2 TRBJ2-5 14 TRBV10-3 CAIRRAGDQETQYF TGTGCCATCAGGAGAGCGGGAGACCAAGAGACCCAGTACTTC
- - TRBJ2-7 14 TRBV5-4 CASSSRQRLYEQYF TGTGCCAGCAGCTCAAGACAGAGATTGTACGAGCAGTACTTC
few - TRBJ2-7 14 TRBV6-1 CASSEGFESYEQYF TGTGCCAGCAGTGAGGGGTTTGAATCCTACGAGCAGTACTTC
- TRBD1 TRBJ2-7 13 TRBV5-4 CASSLGQGNEQYF TGTGCCAGCAGCTTGGGACAGGGAAACGAGCAGTACTTC
- - TRBJ2-7 15 TRBV4-2 CASSQGSGTSAEQYF TGTGCCAGCAGCCAAGGTTCCGGGACCTCTGCCGAGCAGTACTTC
- TRBD2 TRBJ2-7 16 TRBV6-5 CASSYGAGGISYEQYF TGTGCCAGCAGTTACGGAGCGGGAGGGATCTCCTACGAGCAGTACTTC
once TRBD1 TRBJ1-5 15 TRBV30 CAWSVGTGLNQPQHF TGTGCCTGGAGTGTAGGGACAGGGCTGAATCAGCCCCAGCATTTT
- TRBD1 TRBJ1-2 15 TRBV5-6 CASSPWTGANYGYTF TGTGCCAGCAGCCCTTGGACAGGGGCAAACTATGGCTACACCTTC
- - TRBJ2-5 14 TRBV2 CASRGGQPGETQYF TGTGCCAGCAGGGGTGGACAGCCCGGAGAGACCCAGTACTTC
- - TRBJ1-2 14 TRBV27 CASSPWTSGDGYTF TGTGCCAGCAGTCCATGGACAAGCGGAGATGGCTACACCTTC
- - TRBJ2-5 22 TRBV28 CASSFPWTTGGRTSALQETQYF TGTGCCAGCAGTTTTCCGTGGACGACAGGGGGCCGGACTAGCGCGCTACAAGAGACCCAGTACTTC
- TRBD1 TRBJ2-1 13 TRBV27 CASSARQGEDRIF TGTGCCAGCAGTGCCAGACAGGGTGAAGATAGGATCTTC
- - TRBJ2-2 14 TRBV5-6 CASSLEGAVGELFF TGTGCCAGCAGCTTGGAAGGGGCAGTCGGGGAGCTGTTTTTT
- TRBD1 TRBJ2-7 13 TRBV29-1 CSSIKNTGDEQYF TGCAGCTCTATCAAAAATACAGGGGACGAGCAGTACTTC
- TRBD1 TRBJ2-3 14 TRBV2 CASSEGRGQDTQYF TGTGCCAGCAGTGAAGGAAGGGGGCAAGATACGCAGTATTTT
- TRBD2 TRBJ2-5 13 TRBV30 CAWSVPGGETQYF TGTGCCTGGAGTGTACCGGGGGGGGAGACCCAGTACTTC
- - TRBJ1-6 15 TRBV5-1 CASSLVSRGDSPLHF TGCGCCAGCAGCTTGGTTAGCAGGGGTGATTCACCCCTCCACTTT
- - TRBJ1-4 17 TRBV9 CASSVAGTTGTNEKLFF TGTGCCAGCAGCGTAGCTGGGACGACAGGAACTAATGAAAAACTGTTTTTT
- TRBD1 TRBJ1-1 16 TRBV7-3 CASSLGTGYPNTEAFF TGTGCCAGCAGCTTAGGGACAGGGTACCCGAACACTGAAGCTTTCTTT
- - TRBJ1-2 13 TRBV28 CASSLGAPLSYTF TGTGCCAGCAGTTTGGGGGCGCCGTTGAGCTACACCTTC
- - TRBJ2-5 16 TRBV5-4 CASSLASVGGRETQYF TGTGCCAGCAGCTTGGCCAGTGTGGGGGGCCGGGAGACCCAGTACTTC
- - TRBJ1-3 14 TRBV5-1 CASAPQGSGNTIYF TGCGCCAGCGCCCCTCAGGGCTCTGGAAACACCATATATTTT
- TRBD2 TRBJ2-1 16 TRBV2 CASSDTGTSGGASQFF TGTGCCAGCAGTGATACCGGGACTAGCGGGGGGGCATCACAGTTCTTC
once - TRBJ1-4 13 TRBV18 CASSLDSNEKLFF TGTGCCAGCTCACTGGACAGTAATGAAAAACTGTTTTTT
- - TRBJ2-7 13 TRBV28 CASSRSVSYEQYF TGTGCCAGCAGTAGGTCTGTCTCCTACGAGCAGTACTTC
- - TRBJ1-1 14 TRBV28 CASSFVMENTEAFF TGTGCCAGCAGTTTTGTAATGGAGAACACTGAAGCTTTCTTT
- - TRBJ1-1 13 TRBV28 CASSLGWNTEAFF TGTGCCAGCAGTTTAGGTTGGAACACTGAAGCTTTCTTT
- - TRBJ1-1 14 TRBV21-1 CASSKEVVGTEAFF TGTGCCAGCAGCAAAGAGGTGGTGGGCACTGAAGCTTTCTTT
- TRBD2 TRBJ2-1 17 TRBV5-1 CASSLESSGFIYNEQFF TGCGCCAGCAGCTTGGAGTCTAGCGGGTTTATCTACAATGAGCAGTTCTTC
- - TRBJ2-3 16 TRBV5-1 CASSPGTDFSTDTQYF TGCGCCAGCAGCCCGGGGACCGACTTTTCCACAGATACGCAGTATTTT